This entry lists 3 T cell receptor beta chains sequenced from one sample in a study of cytomegalovirus exposure and HLA in healthy donors. It was with 60 Vbeta and 13 Jbeta primers that the PCR ran. Only in-frame clones appear in the TCRdb table, and some are missing; sequencing was by immunoSEQ multiplex PCR. The sample comprises under 250,000 clones, over 65% of which are singletons, and 0.63% rests with the top ten. The sample consisted of PBMCs. These TCRs come from a man aged 18 to 30 in good health and CMV-seronegative.

The rearrangement links TRBV2 to TRBJ2-5; D may be TRBD1 (6 bases). Trimming removed 6 bases at V and 0 bases at J, with 20 bases between. There are 17 residues in the CDR3. CDR1 SNHLY and CDR2 FYNNEI come from the germline V gene. CDR3 sequence: CASSESPPGTYQETQYF. The CDR3 DNA sequence: TGTGCCAGCAGCGAGTCCCCCCCCGGGACATACCAAGAGACCCAGTACTTC.

The chain uses TRBV6-1 and TRBJ2-7; 9 bases agree with TRBD1. The trim removed 8 bases at V and 1 base at J, leaving 6 bases unmatched. Germline CDR1 MNHNS, CDR2 SASEGT. The length of the CDR3 is 14 residues. CDR3 sequence (DNA): TGTGCCAGCCGCCGGGACAGGGAATCCTACGAGCAGTACTTC. This encodes CASRRDRESYEQYF.

This clone was seen a few times. This rearrangement joins TRBV4-1 to TRBJ2-5; possible D gene TRBD2, 6 bases. The end of the DNA aligns better with TRBJ2-7, so the J call may be wrong. Germline loops: CDR1 MGHRA, CDR2 YSYEKL. The CDR3 is 16 residues long. CDR3 protein: CASSQGGGLPSYEQYF. The CDR3 nucleotides read TGCGCCAGCAGCCAAGGGGGAGGACTACCCTCCTACGAGCAGTACTTC.